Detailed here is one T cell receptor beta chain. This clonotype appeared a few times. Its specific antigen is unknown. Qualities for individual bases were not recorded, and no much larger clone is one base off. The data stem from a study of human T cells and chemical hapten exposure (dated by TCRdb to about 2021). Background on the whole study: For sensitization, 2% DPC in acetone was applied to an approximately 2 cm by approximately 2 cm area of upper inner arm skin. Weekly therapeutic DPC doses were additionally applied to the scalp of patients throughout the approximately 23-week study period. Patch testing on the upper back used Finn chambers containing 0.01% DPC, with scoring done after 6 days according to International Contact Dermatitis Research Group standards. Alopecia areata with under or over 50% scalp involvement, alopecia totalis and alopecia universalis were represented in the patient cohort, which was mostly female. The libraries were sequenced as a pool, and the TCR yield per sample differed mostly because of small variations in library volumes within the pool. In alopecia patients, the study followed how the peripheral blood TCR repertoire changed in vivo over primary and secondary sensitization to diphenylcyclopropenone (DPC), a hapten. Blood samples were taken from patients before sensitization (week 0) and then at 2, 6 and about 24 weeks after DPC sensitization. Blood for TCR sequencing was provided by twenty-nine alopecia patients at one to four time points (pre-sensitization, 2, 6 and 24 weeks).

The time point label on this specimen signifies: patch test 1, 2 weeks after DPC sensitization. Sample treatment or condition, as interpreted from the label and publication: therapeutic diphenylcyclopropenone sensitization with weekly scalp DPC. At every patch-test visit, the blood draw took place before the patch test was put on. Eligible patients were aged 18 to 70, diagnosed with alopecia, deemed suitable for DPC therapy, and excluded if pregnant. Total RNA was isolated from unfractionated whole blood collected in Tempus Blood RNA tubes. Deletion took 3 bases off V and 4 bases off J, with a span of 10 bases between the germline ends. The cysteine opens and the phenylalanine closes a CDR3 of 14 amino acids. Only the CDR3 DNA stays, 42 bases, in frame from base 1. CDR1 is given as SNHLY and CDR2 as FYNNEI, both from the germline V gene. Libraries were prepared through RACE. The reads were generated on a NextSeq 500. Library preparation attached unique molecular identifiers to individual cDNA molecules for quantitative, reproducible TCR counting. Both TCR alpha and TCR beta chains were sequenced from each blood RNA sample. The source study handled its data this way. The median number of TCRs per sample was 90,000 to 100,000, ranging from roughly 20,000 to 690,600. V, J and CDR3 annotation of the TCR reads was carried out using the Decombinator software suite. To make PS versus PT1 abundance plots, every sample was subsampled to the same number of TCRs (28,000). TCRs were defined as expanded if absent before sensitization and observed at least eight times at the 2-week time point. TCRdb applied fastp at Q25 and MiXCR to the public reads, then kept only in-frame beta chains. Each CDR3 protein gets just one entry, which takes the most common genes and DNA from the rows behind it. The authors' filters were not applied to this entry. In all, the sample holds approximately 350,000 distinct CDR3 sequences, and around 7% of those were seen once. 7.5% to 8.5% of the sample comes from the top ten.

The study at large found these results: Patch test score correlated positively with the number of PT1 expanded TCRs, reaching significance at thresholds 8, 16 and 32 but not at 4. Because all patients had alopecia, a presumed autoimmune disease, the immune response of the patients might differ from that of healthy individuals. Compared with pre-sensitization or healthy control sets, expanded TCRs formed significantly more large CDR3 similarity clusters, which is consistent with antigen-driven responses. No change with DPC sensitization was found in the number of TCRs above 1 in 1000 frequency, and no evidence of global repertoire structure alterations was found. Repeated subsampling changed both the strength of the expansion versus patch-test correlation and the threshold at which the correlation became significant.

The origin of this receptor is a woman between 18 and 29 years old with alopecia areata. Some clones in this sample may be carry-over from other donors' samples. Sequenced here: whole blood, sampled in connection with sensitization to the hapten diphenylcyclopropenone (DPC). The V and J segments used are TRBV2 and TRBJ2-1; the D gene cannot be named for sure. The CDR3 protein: CASSETTPYNEQFF. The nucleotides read TGTGCCAGCAGTGAGACAACCCCTTACAATGAGCAGTTCTTC.